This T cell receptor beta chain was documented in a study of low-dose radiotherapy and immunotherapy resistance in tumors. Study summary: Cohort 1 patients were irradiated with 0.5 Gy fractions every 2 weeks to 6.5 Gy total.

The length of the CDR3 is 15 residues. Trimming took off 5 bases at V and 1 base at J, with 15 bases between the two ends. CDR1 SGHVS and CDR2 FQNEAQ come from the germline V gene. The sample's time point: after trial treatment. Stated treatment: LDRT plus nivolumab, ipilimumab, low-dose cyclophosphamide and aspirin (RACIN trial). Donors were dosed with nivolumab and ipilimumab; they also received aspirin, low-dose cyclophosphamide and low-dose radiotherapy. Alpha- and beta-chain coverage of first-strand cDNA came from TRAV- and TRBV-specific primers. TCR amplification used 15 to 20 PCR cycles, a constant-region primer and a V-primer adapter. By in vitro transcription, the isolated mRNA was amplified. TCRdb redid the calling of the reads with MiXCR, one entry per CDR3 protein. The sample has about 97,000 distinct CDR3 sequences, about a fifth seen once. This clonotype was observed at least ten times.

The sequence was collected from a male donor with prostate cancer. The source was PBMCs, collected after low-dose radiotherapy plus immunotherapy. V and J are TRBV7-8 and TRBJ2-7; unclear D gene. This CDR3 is CASSPLVGASYEQYF. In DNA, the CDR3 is TGTGCCAGCAGCCCGTTGGTAGGTGCTTCCTACGAGCAGTACTTC. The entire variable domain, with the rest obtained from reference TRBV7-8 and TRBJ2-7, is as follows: GAGVSQSPRYKVAKRGQDVALRCDPISGHVSLFWYQQALGQGPEFLTYFQNEAQLDKSGLPSDRFFAERPEGSVSTLKIQRTQQEDSAVYLCASSPLVGASYEQYFGPGTRLTVT.